This T cell receptor beta chain was sequenced for a study of preoperative IRX-2 immunotherapy in early breast cancer. CDR1 is SGHNT, CDR2 YENEEA, per germline. The germline V and J ends were trimmed by 4 bases and 7 bases, with 11 bases remaining between them. This CDR3 has 14 amino acids. As to treatment: preoperative locoregional IRX-2 cytokine immunotherapy. This phase Ib study tested locoregional IRX-2 cytokine immunotherapy given before surgery. TCRdb's table, derived via immunoSEQ multiplex PCR, lists solely in-frame clones and lacks some. The table includes about 89,000 clones, 86% detected once. This clone is medium-sized in the sample.

V gene TRBV11-3 combines with J gene TRBJ1-6; D is possibly TRBD1 (5 bases). The input for sequencing was tumor tissue, taken after IRX-2 immunotherapy. This clonotype was sampled from a human donor with breast cancer. CDR3 DNA sequence: TGTGCCAGCAGCTACGGGGCAGGGAATTCACCCCTCCACTTT. Translated: CASSYGAGNSPLHF.